This T cell receptor beta chain was sequenced in a study of radiotherapy plus CTLA-4 blockade in lung cancer. Overall study results and limits: Tumor-origin TCR clones grew in blood after radiotherapy plus ipilimumab. The authors reported that early blood T cell clone dynamics, with interferon-beta, best predicted response.

Trimming took 6 bases from V and 7 from J; bases not matched to a gene: 13. The CDR3 is made up of 15 amino acids. Per germline, CDR1 MGHDK and CDR2 SYGVNS. This clone turned up a few times. Its matching antigen is unknown. The data were produced by immunoSEQ multiplex PCR, yet TCRdb's version contains in-frame clones alone and is incomplete. The table shows about 45,000 clones, with roughly 64% occurring only once. The rearrangement uses TRBV25-1 and TRBJ2-7; 9 positions agree with TRBD2. The material sequenced was peripheral blood, taken from a patient treated with radiotherapy plus ipilimumab. This TCR was recovered from a human donor with non-small cell lung cancer who had a partial response to radiotherapy plus ipilimumab. CDR3: CASSPGRAGGGEQYF. CDR3 bases: TGTGCCAGCAGCCCCGGTCGAGCGGGGGGAGGTGAGCAGTACTTC.